A single sample is the source of the 22 T cell receptor beta chains below, sequenced in a study of spatial heterogeneity in lung cancer. TCRdb itself ran the 5' RACE reads through MiXCR, one entry per CDR3 protein. The table shows 21,000 or so distinct CDR3 sequences, with about 6% occurring only once. Antigen specificity for these receptors is unknown. The time point: sample taken at primary tumor resection. Regarding the study as a whole: Intratumoral expanded alpha and beta TCR counts were found to track tumor mutation counts.

The specimen was lung tumor tissue, collected at surgery. Receptor source: a male donor with early-stage non-small cell lung cancer.

This clonotype was seen more than once but under ten times. This chain joins TRBV30 and TRBJ1-5, with D perhaps matching TRBD1 (6 bases). The ends were cut back, 2 bases at V and 1 base at J, with 12 bases in the middle. The CDR3 is made up of 15 amino acids. The germline CDR1 and CDR2 sequences are GTSNPN and SVGIG (reference sequence). This CDR3 reads CAWSLTGASNQPQHF. The CDR3 DNA follows: TGTGCCTGGAGTCTCACGGGGGCAAGCAATCAGCCCCAGCATTTT.

This clonotype was seen at least ten times. CDR3 nucleotide sequence: TGTGCCAGCAGCTCAAACCTGGGACAGCTTAATGAGCAGTTCTTC. Its protein is CASSSNLGQLNEQFF. The chain couples TRBV7-3 to TRBJ2-1; 7 bases line up with TRBD1. The V gene's germline CDR1 is SGHTA and CDR2 FQGTGA. This CDR3 is 15 amino acids long. Germline trimming cut 4 bases from V and 7 bases from J; bases unmatched to any gene: 10. Together with reference TRBV7-3 and TRBJ2-1, the CDR3 gives the full variable domain: GAGVSQTPSNKVTEKGKYVELRCDPISGHTALYWYRQSLGQGPEFLIYFQGTGAADDSGLPNDRFFAVRPEGSVSTLKIQRTERGDSAVYLCASSSNLGQLNEQFFGPGTRLTVL.

This clonotype was recorded many times. This chain connects TRBV20-1 to TRBJ1-1; a weak D match, TRBD1 (5 bases). Between the trimmed V and J ends, which lost 0 bases and 6 bases, there was a span of 14 bases. The germline V gene encodes CDR1 DFQATT and CDR2 SNEGSKA (reference sequence). This CDR3 is 14 amino acids long. DNA of the CDR3: TGCAGTGCTAGAGATAAGGGGTCGGGGGCTGAAGCTTTCTTT. Its translation: CSARDKGSGAEAFF.

In this sample, this clonotype turned up a few times. The rearrangement links TRBV28 to TRBJ2-7; TRBD1 is a possible D gene (6 bases). The length of the CDR3 is 15 residues. CDR1 MDHEN and CDR2 SYDVKM come from the germline V gene. V lost 4 bases and J 0 bases, leaving 13 bases between the germline ends. The CDR3 DNA follows: TGTGCCAGCAGTTCGTCCGGGACATCCTCCTACGAGCAGTACTTC. It translates to CASSSSGTSSYEQYF. The full variable domain, rest sourced from reference TRBV28 and TRBJ2-7, is DVKVTQSSRYLVKRTGEKVFLECVQDMDHENMFWYRQDPGLGLRLIYFSYDVKMKEKGDIPEGYSVSREKKERFSLILESASTNQTSMYLCASSSSGTSSYEQYFGPGTRLTVT.

The table lists this clonotype with many counts. The rearrangement joins TRBV7-9 to TRBJ1-2; the D is unclear. The germline CDR1 and CDR2 sequences are SEHNR and FQNEAQ (reference sequence). The CDR3 covers 12 residues. Trimming removed 2 bases at V and 8 bases at J, with 9 bases between. This CDR3 reads CASSLKDRGYTF. In DNA, the CDR3 is TGTGCCAGCAGCTTAAAGGACCGCGGCTACACCTTC.

This clonotype was seen repeatedly, ten times or more. The chain has TRBV7-9 and TRBJ2-6; D remains unclear. Looked up from germline, CDR1 is SEHNR and CDR2 is FQNEAQ (reference sequence). The ends were cut back, 7 bases at V and 2 bases at J, with 3 bases in the middle. CDR3 length equals 12 residues. This chain's CDR3 is CASTTGANVLTF. As DNA, the CDR3 is TGTGCCAGCACAACTGGGGCCAACGTCCTGACTTTC.

This clonotype appeared once. The junction does not match germline at one end; this may be a read error. The chain has TRBV28 and TRBJ1-5; 7 bases are shared with TRBD1. The CDR3 loop spans 15 amino acids. In germline, CDR1 is MDHEN, CDR2 SYDVKM. In nucleotides, the CDR3 is TGTGCCGGCAGTTTTTCAGACAGGGTTACTCAGCCCCAGCATTTT. Translated, it gives CAGSFSDRVTQPQHF.

This clonotype was counted ten times or more. The chain joins TRBV7-8 to TRBJ2-1; no definite D call. There are 16 residues in the CDR3. Trimming cost V 1 base and J 0 bases, with 10 bases left between them. Germline-derived CDR1 and CDR2 are SGHVS and FQNEAQ. For the CDR3, the DNA is TGTGCCAGCAGCTTAGGGGTCTTTAGCTCCTACAATGAGCAGTTCTTC. It encodes CASSLGVFSSYNEQFF.

This clonotype was seen a handful of times. The J gene is TRBJ2-1, the V gene TRBV5-8; 7 bases agree with TRBD1. This CDR3 region has 14 residues. V lost 6 bases and J lost 9; bases outside the gene matches: 12. Germline V gene data show CDR1 as SGHTS and CDR2 as YDEGEE. In DNA form, the CDR3 reads TGTGCCAGCAACCCCCTGGACAGGTTCGGTGAGCAGTTCTTC. Protein: CASNPLDRFGEQFF.

This clonotype occurred many times. The chain couples TRBV18 to TRBJ2-5; D gene uncertain. Germline V gene data show CDR1 as KGHSH and CDR2 as LQKENI. The CDR3 has 14 residues. V was pared by 2 bases and J by 1 base, with 8 bases between. As DNA, the CDR3 is TGTGCCAGCTCACCAGCGGCAGTCCAAGAGACCCAGTACTTC. This codes for CASSPAAVQETQYF.

The V gene is TRBV7-2, the J gene TRBJ1-2, with no clear D. The germline gives CDR1 SGHTA, CDR2 FQGNSA. Trimming left V 6 bases short and J 0 bases short, with 8 bases between. The length of the CDR3 is 13 residues. In DNA form, the CDR3 reads TGTGCCAGCAGTTTGCACTCTAACTATGGCTACACCTTC. Translation gives CASSLHSNYGYTF.

There are many counts of this clonotype. The chain joins TRBV5-1 to TRBJ1-2, with 7 nucleotides matching TRBD1. CDR1 and CDR2 from the germline V gene are SGHRS and YFSETQ. J lost 5 bases, V lost 1 base, and 5 bases had no gene match. The CDR3 spans 14 residues. This CDR3 reads CASSLNEGAYGYTF. As DNA, the CDR3 is TGCGCCAGCAGCTTGAACGAGGGGGCGTATGGCTACACCTTC.

The DNA of the CDR3 is TGTGCCAGCAGTCCACCGGGACACGCCGCTAACTATGGCTACACCTTC. The encoded protein is CASSPPGHAANYGYTF. The genes are TRBV28 and TRBJ1-2; tentatively, D is TRBD1 (6 bases). Deletions cut 5 bases from V and 0 bases from J, with 16 bases between. The CDR3 has 16 residues. Germline values: CDR1 MDHEN, CDR2 SYDVKM.

This chain links TRBV5-1 with TRBJ1-1, with TRBD1 identical over 8 bases. CDR1 and CDR2 from the germline V gene are SGHRS and YFSETQ. With 1 base clipped from V and 5 bases from J, the junction kept 7 bases outside the gene matches. The CDR3 runs to 15 residues. As DNA, the CDR3 is TGCGCCAGCAGCTTGTCAGGGGGCCTGGAGACTGAAGCTTTCTTT. This gives the protein CASSLSGGLETEAFF.

There are many counts of this clonotype. This rearrangement joins TRBV10-3 to TRBJ2-1; TRBD2 agrees at 13 bases. J gave up 3 bases and V 10 bases, and 12 bases lay outside the gene matches. The CDR3 extends over 17 amino acids. Germline CDR1 reads ENHRY; CDR2 reads SYGVKD. The CDR3 DNA reads as TGTGCCACAAGAACTAGCGGGAGGGCCCCAGTCTACAATGAGCAGTTCTTC. Protein: CATRTSGRAPVYNEQFF.

This clonotype ranks as medium-sized. The V and J genes are TRBV28 and TRBJ2-3; D not certain. The V end was cut by 8 bases, the J end by 0 bases, with 9 bases between. This CDR3 spans 13 amino acids. Germline V gives CDR1 MDHEN, CDR2 SYDVKM. CDR3 residues: CASGDSSTDTQYF. The CDR3 bases are TGTGCCAGCGGTGATTCTAGCACAGATACGCAGTATTTT.

This clonotype has a count of ten or more. This chain links TRBV6-6 with TRBJ1-2; D perhaps matches TRBD1 (5 bases). The CDR3 has 14 residues. The ends were cut back, 2 bases at V and 4 bases at J, with 11 bases in the middle. CDR1 MNHNY and CDR2 SVGAGI come from the germline V gene (reference sequence). The chain's CDR3 is CASSYVRGSYGYTF. CDR3 DNA sequence: TGTGCCAGCAGTTACGTCCGGGGGAGCTATGGCTACACCTTC.

This chain joins TRBV5-4 and TRBJ2-3, with D maybe TRBD2 (6 bases). The CDR3 contains 16 residues. Germline CDR1 and CDR2: SGHNT and YYREEE (reference sequence). The V gene lost 1 base and the J gene lost 1 base, with 13 bases spanning the gap. CDR3 protein: CASSLTSPKGTDTQYF. Here the CDR3 DNA reads TGTGCCAGCAGCTTGACTAGCCCCAAGGGCACAGATACGCAGTATTTT. The whole variable domain, remainder taken from reference TRBV5-4 and TRBJ2-3, is ETGVTQSPTHLIKTRGQQVTLRCSSQSGHNTVSWYQQALGQGPQFIFQYYREEENGRGNFPPRFSGLQFPNYSSELNVNALELDDSALYLCASSLTSPKGTDTQYFGPGTRLTVL.

There are many counts of this clonotype. The chain has TRBV20-1 and TRBJ1-4, with no clear D. CDR1 is DFQATT, CDR2 SNEGSKA, per germline (reference sequence). The CDR3 is 15 amino acids. V lost 2 bases to trimming and J lost 8 bases, with 18 bases between them. For the CDR3, the DNA is TGCAGTGCTAGAACCAGGAGAGGGTTGAGAGAAAAACTGTTTTTT. The encoded protein is CSARTRRGLREKLFF.

This clonotype was found a few times. In DNA form, the CDR3 reads TGTGCCAGCAGCGCCTTAACCGGGACAGGGTCCTACGAGCAGTACTTC. Its protein product is CASSALTGTGSYEQYF. This sequence joins TRBV7-2 and TRBJ2-7; 9 nucleotides match TRBD1. CDR3 size: 16 residues. Germline trimming cut 5 bases from V and 1 base from J; bases unmatched to any gene: 9. In germline, CDR1 is SGHTA, CDR2 FQGNSA.

This clonotype has ten or more counts. The CDR3 nucleotides read TGTGCCAGCAGTCCACCCTCTTGGGCAGATACGCAGTATTTT. Its protein is CASSPPSWADTQYF. The chain recombines TRBV6-2 or TRBV6-3 with TRBJ2-3; D gene uncertain. The CDR3 sequence is 14 residues long. The V end lost 5 bases, the J end lost 4 bases, and 13 bases lay between the germline ends. CDR1 and CDR2 (germline): MNHEY, SVGEGT.

Only a few counts were recorded for this clonotype. The gene calls are TRBV7-3 and TRBJ1-1, with 9 bases identical to TRBD1. Trimming cost V 1 base and J 2 bases; bases outside gene matches: 5. Germline V gene sequence: CDR1 SGHTA, CDR2 FQGTGA. This CDR3 has 16 residues. The CDR3 spells CASSLSPGQGNTEAFF. The CDR3 DNA follows: TGTGCCAGCAGCTTAAGTCCGGGACAGGGTAACACTGAAGCTTTCTTT.